The 28 T cell receptor beta chains presented below share a single source sample, sequenced in a study of blood T cell repertoires in COVID-19. Generated by immunoSEQ multiplex PCR, the TCRdb table keeps only in-frame clones and is missing some. The sample lists under 200,000 clones; roughly 90% were seen once. Sequences were obtained from peripheral blood. The receptors were gathered from a man younger than 35 with acute or convalescent COVID-19.

This chain's CDR3 is CASSLQGESQPQHF. CDR3 bases: TGTGCCAGCAGCTTACAGGGTGAGAGTCAGCCCCAGCATTTT. V usage is TRBV5-4 and J usage is TRBJ1-5; D possibly corresponds to TRBD1 (6 bases). The germline gives CDR1 SGHNT, CDR2 YYREEE (reference sequence). Trimming removed 2 bases at V and 6 bases at J, with 12 bases between. CDR3 length: 14 amino acids.

In nucleotides, the CDR3 is TGTGCCAGCAGCCAAGAAGGCGGGGCCTACGAGCAGTACTTC. Amino acids: CASSQEGGAYEQYF. The gene calls are TRBV4-2 and TRBJ2-7; perhaps TRBD2 as D (6 bases). Germline V lookup: CDR1 LGHNA, CDR2 YNFKEQ. V was pared by 0 bases and J by 2 bases, with 8 bases between. The CDR3 has 14 residues.

Points on this clone: Other nucleotide sequences in the sample specify the same CDR3. This CDR3 is CSARTGENTEAFF. In DNA form, the CDR3 reads TGCAGCGCGAGGACAGGCGAGAACACTGAAGCTTTCTTT. The rearrangement uses TRBV29-1 and TRBJ1-1; 7 bases match TRBD1. This CDR3 comprises 13 residues. Per germline, CDR1 SQVTM and CDR2 ANQGSEA. V lost 7 bases to trimming and J lost 1 base; unmatched junction nucleotides: 6.

This chain uses TRBV6-5 with TRBJ2-7; 7 bases are a match to TRBD2. The trim removed 7 bases at V and 7 bases at J, leaving 16 bases unmatched. Germline CDR1 is MNHEY and CDR2 is SVGAGI. The CDR3 totals 15 residues. The CDR3 reads CASTPLSGRAGEQYF. The DNA for the CDR3 is TGTGCCAGCACTCCCCTCTCTGGGAGGGCCGGGGAGCAGTACTTC.

The chain recombines TRBV6-1 with TRBJ1-1; D may be TRBD1 (6 bases). V was clipped by 4 bases and J by 7 bases, with 16 bases between them. This CDR3 contains 14 residues. Germline V gene lookup returns CDR1 MNHNS and CDR2 SASEGT. As DNA, the CDR3 is TGTGCCAGCAGTGGAGCTCGAAGGGGGAGTGAAGCTTTCTTT. Amino acid sequence: CASSGARRGSEAFF.

V usage is TRBV6-5 and J usage is TRBJ1-2; 9 nucleotides line up with TRBD1. The CDR3 is made up of 15 amino acids. CDR1 is MNHEY and CDR2 is SVGAGI in the germline V gene. With 1 base clipped from V and 8 bases from J, the junction kept 8 bases outside the gene matches. The chain's CDR3 is CASSYWKQGAQGYTF. The DNA for the CDR3 is TGTGCCAGCAGTTACTGGAAACAGGGGGCGCAAGGCTACACCTTC.

The chain recombines TRBV7-9 with TRBJ1-2; possible D gene TRBD1, 6 bases. Trimming took off 2 bases at V and 6 bases at J, with 7 bases between the two ends. Germline assignment: CDR1 SEHNR and CDR2 FQNEAQ (reference sequence). The CDR3 runs to 12 residues. The CDR3 nucleotides read TGTGCCAGCAGCTTAACAGGGAATGGCTACACCTTC. It codes for CASSLTGNGYTF.

The chain carries TRBV3-1 (or the pseudogene TRBV3-2) and TRBJ2-7, with D perhaps TRBD2 (7 bases). Deletions cut 4 bases from V and 3 bases from J, with 19 bases between. The germline CDR1 and CDR2 sequences are LGHDT and YNNKEL (reference sequence). The CDR3 has 16 amino acids. The CDR3 region is CASSLWGLADYYEQYF. As DNA, the CDR3 is TGTGCCAGCAGCCTCTGGGGGCTAGCGGACTACTACGAGCAGTACTTC.

The chain joins TRBV5-1 to TRBJ1-1, with D maybe TRBD1 (6 bases). Trimming cost V 0 bases and J 1 base, with 13 bases left between them. The CDR3 is 16 residues long. Germline V lookup: CDR1 SGHRS, CDR2 YFSETQ. CDR3 region: CASSLDVMGANTEAFF. The DNA of the CDR3 is TGCGCCAGCAGCTTGGACGTTATGGGGGCGAACACTGAAGCTTTCTTT.

The chain links TRBV24-1 to TRBJ2-2, with a tentative D call TRBD1 (5 bases). The V end was cut by 4 bases, the J end by 7 bases, with 12 bases between. This CDR3 is built from 14 residues. Germline lookup yields CDR1 KGHDR and CDR2 SFDVKD. CDR3 amino acids: CATSEARANGELFF. CDR3 nucleotide sequence: TGTGCCACCAGTGAGGCCAGGGCCAACGGGGAGCTGTTTTTT.

This chain joins TRBV14 and TRBJ2-1; D possibly corresponds to TRBD1 (5 bases). CDR3 size: 15 residues. The germline V gene encodes CDR1 SGHDN and CDR2 FVKESK. The V gene lost 4 bases and the J gene lost 8 bases, with 18 bases spanning the gap. The chain's CDR3 is CASSPQGPLMYEQFF. DNA for the CDR3: TGTGCCAGCAGCCCCCAGGGCCCCCTAATGTATGAGCAGTTCTTC.

The rearrangement links TRBV28 to TRBJ2-7, with D tentatively TRBD1 (5 bases). With 10 bases removed from V and 2 bases from J, the gap between germline ends came to 15 bases. Germline V CDR1 and CDR2: MDHEN, SYDVKM. The CDR3 spans 13 residues. Written as DNA, the CDR3 is TGTGCCACTTCCCTAGTGGGGCCCTACGAGCAGTACTTC. Translation: CATSLVGPYEQYF.

DNA of the CDR3: TGTGTCGGACAGGAGTGGGGGAACACTGAAGCTTTCTTT. Residues: CVGQEWGNTEAFF. The V and J genes are TRBV30 and TRBJ1-1; 7 bases map to TRBD1. From germline, CDR1 is GTSNPN and CDR2 SVGIG (reference sequence). The CDR3 totals 13 residues.

The V gene is TRBV14, the J gene TRBJ2-1; 8 bases are a match to TRBD2. The trim removed 5 bases at V and 2 bases at J, leaving 5 bases unmatched. Per the germline V gene, CDR1 is SGHDN and CDR2 is FVKESK. This CDR3 spans 15 amino acids. The chain's CDR3 is CASSYLAGTYNEQFF. CDR3 DNA: TGTGCCAGCAGCTACTTAGCGGGAACCTACAATGAGCAGTTCTTC.

The V gene is TRBV5-4, the J gene TRBJ2-7; D perhaps matches TRBD1 (5 bases). Germline CDR1 SGHNT, CDR2 YYREEE (reference sequence). This CDR3 spans 14 amino acids. V was pared by 4 bases and J by 3 bases, with 14 bases between. DNA of the CDR3: TGTGCCAGCAGCAAAGTCGACAGACTCTACGAGCAGTACTTC. It codes for CASSKVDRLYEQYF.

The rearrangement uses TRBV5-1 and TRBJ2-4; D is unresolved. The V gene's germline CDR1 is SGHRS and CDR2 YFSETQ. Trimming removed 1 base at V and 6 bases at J, with 14 bases between. The CDR3 consists of 15 residues. CDR3 region: CASSLTAGGVNIQYF. As DNA, the CDR3 is TGCGCCAGCAGCTTGACTGCCGGCGGCGTAAACATTCAGTACTTC.

The chain recombines TRBV6-5 with TRBJ1-1, with D possibly being TRBD1 (5 bases). V lost 9 bases and J 0 bases, leaving 17 bases between the germline ends. CDR3 length: 15 amino acids. In germline, CDR1 is MNHEY, CDR2 SVGAGI. CDR3 DNA sequence: TGTGCCAGTATTCCGAGGGAGGGGCTGAACACTGAAGCTTTCTTT. Translation gives CASIPREGLNTEAFF.

The V call is TRBV6-1, the J call TRBJ2-3, with 12 positions matching TRBD2. V shed 2 bases and J 0 bases; nucleotides not matched to a gene: 3. The CDR3 covers 17 residues. Germline CDR1 is MNHNS and CDR2 is SASEGT. The CDR3: CASSERLAGGSTDTQYF. Written as DNA, the CDR3 is TGTGCCAGCAGTGAAAGGCTAGCGGGGGGGAGCACAGATACGCAGTATTTT.

This chain links TRBV3-1 (or the pseudogene TRBV3-2) with TRBJ1-2, with TRBD1 as a possible D gene (6 bases). This CDR3 is built from 14 residues. The germline gives CDR1 LGHDT, CDR2 YNNKEL (reference sequence). Trimming stripped 6 bases from V and 4 bases from J, with 15 bases between. CDR3 loop: CASRPTGPFYGYTF. The CDR3, as DNA: TGTGCCAGCAGACCTACAGGGCCCTTCTATGGCTACACCTTC.

The chain employs TRBV27 and TRBJ1-1; D is ambiguous. The ends were cut back, 3 bases at V and 3 bases at J, with 8 bases in the middle. Looked up from germline, CDR1 is MNHEY and CDR2 is SMNVEV (reference sequence). This CDR3 is 13 amino acids long. The CDR3 reads CASSFSEDTEAFF. The CDR3 nucleotides read TGTGCCAGCAGTTTTTCGGAGGACACTGAAGCTTTCTTT.

The chain joins TRBV6-5 to TRBJ1-1; D is possibly TRBD1 (6 bases). Germline CDR1 and CDR2: MNHEY and SVGAGI. V dropped 1 base and J dropped 1 base, with 13 bases sitting between them. This CDR3 region has 16 residues. Here the CDR3 reads CASSYWGGGTNTEAFF. CDR3 sequence (DNA): TGTGCCAGCAGTTACTGGGGGGGCGGGACGAACACTGAAGCTTTCTTT.

This chain joins TRBV5-1 and TRBJ2-3, with unresolved D. V shed 5 bases and J shed 3 bases, with 16 bases lying between them. The CDR3 extends over 15 amino acids. CDR1 is SGHRS, CDR2 YFSETQ, per germline. CDR3 nucleotide sequence: TGCGCCAGCAGTCAGGCTCCCGGTCGAACAGATACGCAGTATTTT. Translating it yields CASSQAPGRTDTQYF.

This clone appeared a single time. Compared with germline, one end of the junction differs, possibly owing to a read error. This chain links TRBV7-9 with TRBJ2-1; 7 bases agree with TRBD1. Looked up from germline, CDR1 is SEHNR and CDR2 is FQNEAQ (reference sequence). The CDR3 totals 14 residues. CDR3 nucleotides: TGTGTCAGCAGCTTGACAGGGTCCTACAATGAGCAGTTCTTC. Amino acid sequence: CVSSLTGSYNEQFF. Full variable domain (remainder filled in from reference TRBV7-9 and TRBJ2-1): DTGVSQNPRHKITKRGQNVTFRCDPISEHNRLYWYRQTLGQGPEFLTYFQNEAQLEKSRLLSDRFSAERPKGSFSTLEIQRTEQGDSAMYLCVSSLTGSYNEQFFGPGTRLTVL.

This chain uses TRBV6-5 with TRBJ1-1; no firm D call. The V gene's germline CDR1 is MNHEY and CDR2 SVGAGI. The CDR3 extends over 14 amino acids. V was pared by 7 bases and J by 1 base, with 13 bases between. This CDR3 is CASKVGVGNTEAFF. DNA of the CDR3: TGTGCCAGCAAGGTCGGGGTAGGGAACACTGAAGCTTTCTTT.

This clone was recorded only once. The V and J genes are TRBV29-1 and TRBJ2-1; TRBD2 agrees at 15 bases. Germline CDR1 reads SQVTM; CDR2 reads ANQGSEA. The CDR3 spans 17 residues. Trimming took 1 base from V and 0 from J; bases not matched to a gene: 1. CDR3 in amino acids: CSVEGTSGGVSYNEQFF. As DNA, the CDR3 is TGCAGCGTTGAAGGGACTAGCGGGGGGGTCTCCTACAATGAGCAGTTCTTC.

The chain carries TRBV30 and TRBJ1-2; no definite D call. The length of the CDR3 is 12 residues. Germline values: CDR1 GTSNPN, CDR2 SVGIG (reference sequence). V lost 1 base to trimming and J lost 3 bases, with 6 bases between them. The CDR3 sequence is CAWSGDYYGYTF. CDR3 DNA: TGTGCCTGGAGTGGAGATTACTATGGCTACACCTTC. The whole variable domain, remainder taken from reference TRBV30 and TRBJ1-2, is SQTIHQWPATLVQPVGSPLSLECTVEGTSNPNLYWYRQAAGRGLQLLFYSVGIGQISSEVPQNLSASRPQDRQFILSSKKLLLSDSGFYLCAWSGDYYGYTFGSGTRLTVV.

This clone was seen a few times. This chain links TRBV5-1 with TRBJ1-1, with 7 bases matching TRBD1. CDR1 is SGHRS, CDR2 YFSETQ, per germline. The CDR3 has 18 amino acids. Trimming at V came to 0 bases and at J to 0 bases, leaving 11 bases not matched to a gene. DNA of the CDR3: TGCGCCAGCAGCTTGGTGGACAGGTCCCTTAAGCTGAACACTGAAGCTTTCTTT. It specifies CASSLVDRSLKLNTEAFF.

The chain combines TRBV7-7 with TRBJ2-5, with 7 positions matching TRBD1. The trim removed 1 base at V and 4 bases at J, leaving 6 bases unmatched. CDR1 is SSHAT and CDR2 is FNYEAQ in the germline V gene (reference sequence). This CDR3 comprises 15 residues. CDR3 protein: CASSLEQGLGETQYF. The CDR3 DNA reads as TGTGCCAGCAGCTTAGAACAGGGGCTAGGAGAGACCCAGTACTTC.